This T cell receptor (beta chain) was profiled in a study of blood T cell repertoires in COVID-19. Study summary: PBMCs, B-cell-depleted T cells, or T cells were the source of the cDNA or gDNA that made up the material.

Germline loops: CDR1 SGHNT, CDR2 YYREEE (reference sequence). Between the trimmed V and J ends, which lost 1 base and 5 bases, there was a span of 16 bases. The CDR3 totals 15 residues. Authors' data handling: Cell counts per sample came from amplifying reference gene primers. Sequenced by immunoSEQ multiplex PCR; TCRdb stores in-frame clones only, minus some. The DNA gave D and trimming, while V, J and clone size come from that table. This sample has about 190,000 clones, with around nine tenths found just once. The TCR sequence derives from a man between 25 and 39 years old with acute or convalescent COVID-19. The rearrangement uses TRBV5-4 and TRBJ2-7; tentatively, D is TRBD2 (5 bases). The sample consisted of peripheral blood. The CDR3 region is CASSLYPGSGDEQYF. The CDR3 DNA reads TGTGCCAGCAGCTTGTATCCGGGATCAGGAGACGAGCAGTACTTC.